This T cell receptor (beta chain) was sequenced during a study of blood T cell repertoires in COVID-19. Background on the study: Samples representing acute and convalescent COVID-19 were sourced from the United States, Italy and Spain. PBMCs, B-cell-depleted T cells, or T cells were the source of the cDNA or gDNA that made up the material.

Trimming pared 0 bases from V and 7 bases from J, leaving 13 bases between. This CDR3 is built from 14 residues. Looked up from germline, CDR1 is SGHRS and CDR2 is YFSETQ. This clone has more than one count but fewer than ten. Under the authors' procedure: Reference gene primer amplification yielded estimated nucleated cell counts. Assay: immunoSEQ multiplex PCR; the TCRdb copy retains only in-frame clones and omits some. The DNA was the basis for D and trimming; V, J and clone size are from that table. This sample has around 270,000 clones, with approximately 90% found just once. The TCR sequence derives from a man aged 30-40 years with acute or convalescent COVID-19. The rearrangement uses TRBV5-1 and TRBJ1-2; TRBD1 is a possible D gene (5 bases). The sample taken for sequencing was peripheral blood. CDR3 region: CASSLVQGLIGYTF. CDR3 DNA sequence: TGCGCCAGCAGCTTGGTTCAGGGACTCATTGGCTACACCTTC.